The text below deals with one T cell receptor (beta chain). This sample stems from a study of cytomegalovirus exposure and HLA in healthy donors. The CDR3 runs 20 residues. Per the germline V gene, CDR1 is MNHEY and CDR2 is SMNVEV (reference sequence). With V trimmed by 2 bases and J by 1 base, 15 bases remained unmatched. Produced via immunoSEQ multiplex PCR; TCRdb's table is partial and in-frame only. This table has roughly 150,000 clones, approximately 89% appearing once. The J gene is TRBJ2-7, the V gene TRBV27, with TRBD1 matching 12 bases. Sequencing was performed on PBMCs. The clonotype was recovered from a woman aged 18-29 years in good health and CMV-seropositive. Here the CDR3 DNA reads TGTGCCAGCAGTTTACGAACCCCGGGACAGGGGGCGGTTTCATCCTACGAGCAGTACTTC. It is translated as CASSLRTPGQGAVSSYEQYF.